This T cell receptor (beta chain) emerged from a study of T cells in Graves' hyperthyroidism and ophthalmopathy. RNA transcripts were the template for amplifying TCR beta CDR3 regions. HTBI primers were used for first-round RT-PCR of the TCR CDR3. One entry per CDR3 protein results from TCRdb running MiXCR on the multiplex PCR reads. The data show 650,000 to 750,000 distinct CDR3 sequences, about 15% seen once. In germline, CDR1 is MNHEY, CDR2 SVGEGT. This CDR3 contains 16 residues. V trimming: 2 bases; J trimming: 5 bases; junction bases outside the gene matches: 7. This clonotype occurred a few times.

The chain employs TRBV6-2 or TRBV6-3 and TRBJ2-3, with TRBD2 matching over 10 bases. This receptor was obtained from a woman aged 18-30 years with Graves' hyperthyroidism. Sequenced input: blood. CDR3 sequence reads: CASSYDPPSGRDTQYF. Here the CDR3 DNA reads TGTGCCAGCAGTTACGACCCCCCTAGCGGGAGAGATACGCAGTATTTT.